These 8 T cell receptor beta chains originate from one sample sequenced in a study of OX40 agonist ivuxolimab in advanced cancers. Repertoires were generated with immunoSEQ multiplex PCR, while TCRdb's copy carries only in-frame clones and drops some. Counted here are 45,000 to 50,000 clones, about 81% occurring once; the ten biggest clones make up about 7.2%. Sequenced here: CD4+ or CD8+ T cells sorted from blood, sampled in a trial of the OX40 agonist ivuxolimab. Receptors originate from an adult with an advanced solid tumor such as melanoma, head and neck, liver or kidney cancer.

V gene TRBV7-9 combines with J gene TRBJ1-6; D remains unclear. The CDR3 has 14 residues. V lost 2 bases and J lost 6, with 8 bases in between. Germline values: CDR1 SEHNR, CDR2 FQNEAQ (reference sequence). As DNA, the CDR3 is TGTGCCAGCAGCTTATCCGCATCTAATTCACCCCTCCACTTT. This encodes CASSLSASNSPLHF. The full variable domain, with the rest looked up from reference TRBV7-9 and TRBJ1-6, is DTGVSQNPRHKITKRGQNVTFRCDPISEHNRLYWYRQTLGQGPEFLTYFQNEAQLEKSRLLSDRFSAERPKGSFSTLEIQRTEQGDSAMYLCASSLSASNSPLHFGNGTRLTVT.

The J gene is TRBJ2-3, the V gene TRBV5-1; 9 positions match TRBD2. The CDR3 has 14 amino acids. After removal of 7 bases from V and 3 bases from J, the junction contained 6 bases not matched to a gene. Germline V gene data show CDR1 as SGHRS and CDR2 as YFSETQ. CDR3 nucleotides: TGCGCCAGCGCACCGGCGGGAGGGACAGATACGCAGTATTTT. Its protein product is CASAPAGGTDTQYF.

The chain links TRBV27 to TRBJ2-6; D perhaps matches TRBD2 (7 bases). Germline V CDR1 and CDR2: MNHEY, SMNVEV (reference sequence). V lost 6 bases, J lost 4 bases, and 10 bases lay in between. The CDR3 consists of 14 residues. The CDR3 loop is CASSRGAGANVLTF. In nucleotides, the CDR3 is TGTGCCAGCAGCCGGGGGGCCGGGGCCAACGTCCTGACTTTC.

The J gene is TRBJ1-1, the V gene TRBV4-2; the D gene is possibly TRBD1 (6 bases). This CDR3 has 13 residues. CDR1 LGHNA and CDR2 YNFKEQ come from the germline V gene. V lost 5 bases, J lost 8 bases, and 15 bases lay in between. CDR3 DNA: TGTGCCAGCAGCTTGATGGGGGGCTCCGAAGCTTTCTTT. It codes for CASSLMGGSEAFF.

This clone was seen a few times. The genes are TRBV19 and TRBJ2-7; D gene uncertain. The V end was cut by 5 bases, the J end by 2 bases, with 10 bases between. The germline V gene encodes CDR1 LNHDA and CDR2 SQIVND (reference sequence). The CDR3 contains 13 residues. The CDR3 DNA is TGTGCCAGTAGTCTCGGGCCAGCCTACGAGCAGTACTTC. Amino acids: CASSLGPAYEQYF.

This clone was seen only once. This chain uses TRBV29-1 with TRBJ2-7, with D possibly matching TRBD2 (6 bases). The germline V and J ends were trimmed by 4 bases and 4 bases, with 23 bases remaining between them. The CDR3 has 16 amino acids. Per germline, CDR1 SQVTM and CDR2 ANQGSEA. The CDR3 sequence: CSVVGGRGLNAYEQYF. The CDR3 coding sequence is TGCAGCGTTGTGGGGGGACGCGGGCTGAATGCTTACGAGCAGTACTTC.

The chain has TRBV5-1 and TRBJ1-6, with D possibly TRBD1 on 6 matching bases. This CDR3 contains 14 residues. Germline CDR1 SGHRS, CDR2 YFSETQ. V lost 6 bases to trimming and J lost 8 bases, with 15 bases between them. The CDR3 protein is CASTQNREDSPLHF. The CDR3 nucleotides are TGCGCCAGCACTCAGAACAGGGAGGATTCACCCCTCCACTTT.

This clone showed up just a few times. This rearrangement joins TRBV4-3 to TRBJ1-6, with 9 bases fitting TRBD1. CDR1 is LGHNA, CDR2 YSLEER, per germline. The CDR3 extends over 16 amino acids. V lost 4 bases and J lost 8; bases outside the gene matches: 9. In DNA form, the CDR3 reads TGCGCCAGCAGCCTCGAACAGGGGGCGCAGGATTCACCCCTCCACTTT. Translation gives CASSLEQGAQDSPLHF.